The entry below gives a single T cell receptor (beta chain) sequence along with its context. What this receptor recognizes is not known. Base qualities are not provided; no much larger clone lies one nucleotide away. The record originates from a study of radiation and T cells in renal cell carcinoma (dated by TCRdb to 2018 to 2021). For context, the study as a whole: Samples came from a clinical trial, in which primary renal cell carcinomas received 15 Gy stereotactic body radiation therapy followed by nephrectomy 4 weeks later. In total, some 52 samples underwent TCR beta sequencing: about 25 tumors plus 27 peripheral blood samples. Across all 53 samples, 4,000,000 or so unique CDR3 nucleotide sequences encoding about 2.4 million unique CDR3 amino acid sequences were identified. General findings and caveats noted by the study authors: Top tumor clonotypes rose in blood from baseline to 2 weeks post-radiation, then contracted by 4 weeks, suggesting transient expansion of tumor-resident clones. Dynamics of the blood repertoire were not tracked past 4 weeks after treatment. Because pretreatment tumor biopsies were not available, the baseline intratumoral presence of clonotypes could not be determined. Because the trial had a single-armed design, the trial could not examine how radiation dose or scheduling affected the TCR repertoire.

Trimming leaves V shorter by 1 base and J shorter by 6 bases, with the junction holding 4 bases beyond the gene matches. CDR1 and CDR2 are drawn from the germline V gene: SGHVS, FQNEAQ. The CDR3 holds 15 amino acids from the cysteine to the phenylalanine. Only the CDR3 region is kept as DNA, spanning 45 bases read in frame from base 1. Following the manufacturer's recommendations, the immunoSEQ kit was used to generate TCR beta libraries from genomic DNA. For library preparation, a first multiplex PCR was performed with proprietary primers, followed by a second PCR in which unique barcodes were added, and bead cleanups were performed after each round. Each sample batch included a kit-provided positive control reaction and a negative control reaction. The final libraries were assessed on an Agilent 4200 TapeStation D1000 ScreenTape, pooled by volume, and quantified by qPCR. Sequencing ran on an Illumina NextSeq500 with a MidOutput 150-cycle cartridge, using 156 Read1 and 15 Index1 cycles with kit custom primers. The pooled library was loaded at 1.0 pM, and about 20% PhiX control was spiked in. Per the authors' processing: The vendor-processed data were analyzed in R, and a clonotype was defined as all T cells that share the same CDR3 nucleotide sequence. For clone abundance analyses, frequencies were normalized to the 10,000 most abundant clones in each sample. Public T cell clones, which averaged fewer than five per sample, were removed prior to analysis. An abundance difference of at least 32-fold between compartments was the criterion for calling clonotypes tumor-enriched or baseline blood-enriched. Clonotypes expanded or contracted between blood time points were identified with a beta-binomial differential abundance model. Tumor-blood repertoire similarity was measured with the Baroni-Urbani and Buser coefficient, and group comparisons used two-tailed Wilcoxon tests in R. This immuneACCESS table, as held by TCRdb, lists in-frame sequences with V and J called but not all clones. Of the missing ones, under half trace to an unresolved V gene in checked studies; the others have no known cause. V and J calls and clone size follow that table, whereas D and trimming were derived from the DNA. This sample lists 120,000 or so clones; approximately 90% were detected once. The ten top clones hold about 5% of the sample.

Per the publication, the time point label means: blood 2 weeks post-SBRT. The sample's treatment or condition label, decoded: 15 Gy SBRT to primary tumor, nephrectomy 4 weeks later. To follow tumor-enriched clonotypes, peripheral blood was collected serially from radiation-treated patients at baseline and again at 2 weeks and 4 weeks after SBRT. Every patient had renal cell carcinoma of clear cell pathology. Genomic DNA for TCR sequencing was prepared using the QIAamp DNA Blood Mini Kit (Qiagen). Samples were included in the analyses only if all quality control checks were passed. The V and J genes are TRBV7-8 and TRBJ2-4; 9 of the junction bases match TRBD1. Source: blood, taken from a patient whose treatment included radiotherapy and nephrectomy. The source of this sequence is a woman in her 70s with renal cell carcinoma. The bases are TGTGCCAGCAGCTTAGGCACGGGACAGGGAAACATTCAGTACTTC. Its protein product is CASSLGTGQGNIQYF.